The 28 T cell receptor beta chains presented below share a single source sample, sequenced in a study of T cell clonality in common variable immunodeficiency. The data were produced by immunoSEQ multiplex PCR, yet TCRdb's version contains in-frame clones alone and is incomplete. This sample carries over 30,000 clones, none of them present only once. Sample: peripheral blood mononuclear cells. The receptor set was obtained from a person aged 18-70 years in good health.

Regarding this clone: The CDR3 extends 3 residues past the end of the read, so its final part is completed from the germline J gene. The chain couples TRBV29-1 to TRBJ2-1, with 10 bases identical to TRBD1. The trim removed 1 base at V and 9 bases at J, leaving 6 bases unmatched. This CDR3 comprises 14 residues. CDR1 and CDR2 (germline): SQVTM, ANQGSEA. This chain's CDR3 is CSVEADRGPFEQFF. The covered CDR3 bases are TGCAGCGTTGAAGCCGACAGGGGGCCCTTTGAG.

This clone showed up just a few times. The read terminates 3 residues before the CDR3 end, so the remaining end is supplied by the germline J gene. The rearrangement links TRBV5-5 to TRBJ1-1, with D tentatively TRBD1 (6 bases). In germline, CDR1 is SGHKS, CDR2 YYEKEE (reference sequence). Trimming removed 2 bases at V and 6 bases at J, with 14 bases between. This CDR3 spans 14 amino acids. The sequenced CDR3 bases are TGTGCCAGCAGCTTACCCTACAGGGACGCTGAA. As protein: CASSLPYRDAE. The complete CDR3 sequence is CASSLPYRDAEAFF.

In this sample, this clone turned up many times. Sequencing ends 3 residues short of the CDR3 end; the germline J gene provides the rest. This chain connects TRBV6-4 to TRBJ2-5; D is perhaps TRBD1 (5 bases). Looked up from germline, CDR1 is MRHNA and CDR2 is SNTAGT. The length of the CDR3 is 16 residues. Between the trimmed V and J ends, which lost 0 bases and 3 bases, there was a span of 14 bases. The CDR3 reads CASSDSRGHSKETQYF. The part of the CDR3 DNA that was read is TGTGCCAGCAGTGACTCGAGAGGACACTCCAAAGAGACC.

Remarks on this clone: The read gets to within 3 residues of the CDR3 end, and the germline J gene fills in the rest. The chain joins TRBV19 to TRBJ2-2; 9 bases line up with TRBD1. The germline V gene encodes CDR1 LNHDA and CDR2 SQIVND (reference sequence). There are 18 residues in the CDR3. This CDR3 is CASRSPGTGLATNEKLFF. Partial CDR3 DNA: TGTGCCAGTAGAAGTCCCGGGACAGGGCTAGCAACTAATGAAAAG.

The sample holds many counts of this clone. The read comes to an end 3 residues before the CDR3 does, leaving the germline J gene to fill in the end. This rearrangement joins TRBV10-3 to TRBJ1-3; D gene ambiguous. There are 15 residues in the CDR3. Germline V gene sequence: CDR1 ENHRY, CDR2 SYGVKD. Trimming cost V 4 bases and J 0 bases, with 10 bases left between them. CDR3 bases read: TGTGCCATCAGTGGGCATACAAACTCTGGAAACACC. Its protein product is CAISGHTNSGNT. The entire CDR3 reads CAISGHTNSGNTIYF.

This clone was seen ten or more times. An end of the junction does not agree with germline; a read error may underlie this. The missing CDR3 end, 3 residues past where the read stops, is filled in from the germline J gene. The chain employs TRBV20-1 and TRBJ2-7; 9 positions agree with TRBD1. Per the germline V gene, CDR1 is DFQATT and CDR2 is SNEGSKA (reference sequence). The CDR3 extends over 14 amino acids. Incomplete CDR3 DNA: TGCAGTGCCAGAGGGGGACAGGGACTCTACGAG. This sequence encodes CSARGGQGLYE. In full, the CDR3 is CSARGGQGLYEQYF.

This clone was found many times. Coverage ceases 3 residues before the CDR3 finishes, and the germline J gene fills in the end. This sequence joins TRBV20-1 and TRBJ1-2; tentatively, D is TRBD1 (6 bases). Between the trimmed V and J ends, which lost 7 bases and 2 bases, there was a span of 14 bases. The CDR3 loop spans 13 amino acids. The V gene's germline CDR1 is DFQATT and CDR2 SNEGSKA (reference sequence). The sequenced part of the CDR3 DNA is TGCAGTGTCCCAGACCAGGGGAACTATGGC. Encoded protein: CSVPDQGNYG. The whole CDR3 region reads CSVPDQGNYGYTF.

This clone was detected ten times or more. The CDR3 extends 3 residues past the end of the read, so its final part is completed from the germline J gene. J is TRBJ2-5 and V is TRBV20-1; tentatively, D is TRBD2 (7 bases). Trimming removed 0 bases at V and 5 bases at J, with 16 bases between. In germline, CDR1 is DFQATT, CDR2 SNEGSKA (reference sequence). CDR3 length: 15 residues. Partial CDR3 DNA: TGCAGTGCTAGAGATCACAGGGACGGGGGGGAGACC. Protein sequence: CSARDHRDGGET. In full, the CDR3 is CSARDHRDGGETQYF.

As for this clone: Read coverage stops 3 residues before the CDR3 terminus; the germline J gene supplies the remainder. This rearrangement joins TRBV25-1 to TRBJ2-5, with 8 bases fitting TRBD1. Germline assignment: CDR1 MGHDK and CDR2 SYGVNS. V lost 4 bases and J lost 5; bases outside the gene matches: 9. The CDR3 is 15 residues long. CDR3 DNA (partial): TGTGCCAGCAGTGTTCCGGGGACAGGTGGGGAGACC. It yields the protein CASSVPGTGGET. The entire CDR3 protein reads CASSVPGTGGETQYF.

Worth noting for this clone: The CDR3 end falls 3 residues outside the read, so it is completed with the germline J gene. The chain carries TRBV5-1 and TRBJ2-2; weak D call: TRBD1 (5 bases). This CDR3 is built from 16 residues. Germline loops: CDR1 SGHRS, CDR2 YFSETQ. This CDR3 is CASSLVGWGANEKLFF. Incomplete CDR3 DNA: TGCGCCAGCAGCTTGGTAGGGTGGGGCGCTAATGAAAAG.

Comments on this clone: An end of the junction differs from the germline gene, which may be a read error. The CDR3 extends 3 residues past the end of the read, so its final part is completed from the germline J gene. This chain links TRBV7-7 with TRBJ1-2; D gene uncertain. This CDR3 comprises 15 residues. Germline-derived CDR1 and CDR2 are SSHAT and FNYEAQ (reference sequence). The sequenced part of the CDR3 DNA is TGTGCTAGCAAATCCGGACTAGCGGGTAACAATGAC. Its translation is CASKSGLAGNND. The full-length CDR3 reads as CASKSGLAGNNDYTF.

This clone was observed many times. The CDR3 extends 3 residues past the end of the read, so its final part is completed from the germline J gene. The chain recombines TRBV29-1 with TRBJ2-7, with D possibly being TRBD1 (5 bases). The CDR3 is 13 residues long. Germline loops: CDR1 SQVTM, CDR2 ANQGSEA. Trimming took off 2 bases at V and 0 bases at J, with 8 bases between the two ends. CDR3 DNA, as far as it was read: TGCAGCGTTGAATTAGGGGACTCCTACGAG. Residues: CSVELGDSYE. The CDR3 reads in full as CSVELGDSYEQYF.

There are many counts of this clone. The read terminates 3 residues before the CDR3 end, so the remaining end is supplied by the germline J gene. The chain employs TRBV30 and TRBJ2-6; 10 bases match TRBD1. The germline CDR1 and CDR2 sequences are GTSNPN and SVGIG (reference sequence). This CDR3 spans 18 amino acids. Unmatched junction bases numbered 10, after V lost 5 bases and J lost 0 bases. The chain's CDR3 is CAWGTGVLPISGANVLTF. The CDR3 bases that were read are TGTGCCTGGGGGACAGGGGTCCTTCCGATCTCTGGGGCCAACGTC.

In its sample, this clone was seen a few times. Read sequence stops 3 residues before the CDR3 end, and the germline J gene provides the missing end. This chain joins TRBV20-1 and TRBJ2-3, with D perhaps TRBD1 (6 bases). This CDR3 comprises 15 residues. Germline V gene lookup returns CDR1 DFQATT and CDR2 SNEGSKA (reference sequence). The sequenced part of the CDR3 DNA is TGCAGTGCTAGGGATGTGACAGGCGACCAAGAGACG. Translated: CSARDVTGDQET. The whole CDR3 is CSARDVTGDQETQYF.

A few counts support this clone. The observed sequence ends 3 residues before the CDR3 terminus, with the missing tail filled in from the germline J gene. The V gene is TRBV19, the J gene TRBJ2-7, with TRBD1 matching over 9 bases. In germline, CDR1 is LNHDA, CDR2 SQIVND (reference sequence). The V and J ends lost 4 bases and 4 bases, in that order; junction bases with no gene match: 8. The CDR3 contains 15 residues. CDR3 bases read: TGTGCCAGTAGTACCCAGGACAGGGGTCGGTACGAG. Translation gives CASSTQDRGRYE. The full-length CDR3 reads as CASSTQDRGRYEQYF.

This clone was observed many times. The read ends 3 residues early relative to the CDR3; the germline J gene fills the gap. V usage is TRBV20-1 and J usage is TRBJ1-6, with 10 positions matching TRBD1. The CDR3 spans 17 residues. The trim removed 0 bases at V and 1 base at J, leaving 3 bases unmatched. Germline V CDR1 and CDR2: DFQATT, SNEGSKA (reference sequence). CDR3 bases read: TGCAGTGCTAGAGATCTGGGACAGGGGTCCTATAATTCACCC. Its protein product is CSARDLGQGSYNSP. The CDR3 in its entirety is CSARDLGQGSYNSPLHF.

This clone was seen ten or more times. The DNA ends 3 residues before the CDR3 does, and the rest of the CDR3 is filled in from the germline J gene. The gene calls are TRBV18 and TRBJ2-3; TRBD1 matches at 10 bases. V shed 3 bases and J 0 bases; nucleotides not matched to a gene: 6. The CDR3 contains 17 residues. Germline V gene data show CDR1 as KGHSH and CDR2 as LQKENI. The CDR3 sequence is CASSPTGGTSSTDTQYF. Partial CDR3 DNA: TGTGCCAGCTCACCGACAGGGGGCACCTCTAGCACAGATACG.

Note on this clone: The read ends 3 residues shy of where the CDR3 ends; the end is completed using the germline J gene. The gene calls are TRBV18 and TRBJ1-5; weak D call: TRBD1 (5 bases). This CDR3 is 15 amino acids long. The germline V gene has CDR1 KGHSH and CDR2 LQKENI. V lost 6 bases to trimming and J lost 8 bases, with 20 bases between them. CDR3 region: CASSSSFGGSEPQHF. The sequenced part of the CDR3 DNA is TGTGCCAGCTCCAGTTCATTTGGGGGGTCAGAGCCC.

As for this clone: The DNA ends 3 residues before the CDR3 does, and the rest of the CDR3 is filled in from the germline J gene. The J gene is TRBJ1-2, the V gene TRBV30; D is ambiguous. Germline loops: CDR1 GTSNPN, CDR2 SVGIG (reference sequence). The CDR3 has 15 residues. The chain's CDR3 is CAWREMTSGFYDYTF. The CDR3 bases that were read are TGTGCCTGGAGGGAGATGACTAGCGGGTTCTACGAC.

This clone was counted between two and nine times. The CDR3 extends 3 residues past the end of the read, so its final part is completed from the germline J gene. The J gene is TRBJ1-2, the V gene TRBV6-2 or TRBV6-3; D is unclear. CDR3 length equals 16 residues. The germline V gene encodes CDR1 MNHEY and CDR2 SVGEGT. The CDR3 sequence: CASSYSPSGEYNDYTF. CDR3 bases read: TGTGCCAGCAGTTACTCGCCTAGCGGGGAGTACAATGAC.

This clone was counted a few times. At one end, the junction sequence differs from germline, possibly due to a read error. Coverage ceases 3 residues before the CDR3 finishes, and the germline J gene fills in the end. The same CDR3 also results from other DNA sequences found in this sample. This rearrangement joins TRBV7-2 to TRBJ1-3; no clear D gene. This CDR3 contains 15 residues. Germline V gene sequence: CDR1 SGHTA, CDR2 FQGNSA. The CDR3 DNA, read in part, is TGTGCCAGCAGCGGTTACTTGGGCTCTGGAAACACT. It specifies CASSGYLGSGNT. The full CDR3 reads CASSGYLGSGNTIYF.

The table lists this clone with many counts. The read finishes 3 residues shy of the CDR3 end, and the germline J gene is used to complete it. J is TRBJ1-1 and V is TRBV7-9; no clear D gene. Germline assignment: CDR1 SEHNR and CDR2 FQNEAQ (reference sequence). This CDR3 contains 14 residues. V lost 1 base, J lost 4 bases, and 10 bases lay in between. The sequenced part of the CDR3 DNA is TGTGCCAGCAGCTTAGAGGGTTCGGTCACTGAA. Translating it yields CASSLEGSVTE. In full, the CDR3 is CASSLEGSVTEAFF.

In the case of this clone: The read stops 3 residues short of the end of the CDR3; the missing end is completed from the germline J gene. The chain has TRBV19 and TRBJ2-4; a weak D match, TRBD1 (5 bases). The V gene lost 6 bases and the J gene lost 0 bases, with 12 bases spanning the gap. Germline assignment: CDR1 LNHDA and CDR2 SQIVND (reference sequence). The CDR3 loop spans 15 amino acids. The CDR3 DNA, read in part, is TGTGCCAGTAGCACAGGTCCCGAAGCCAAAAACATT. This encodes CASSTGPEAKNI. The full CDR3 protein reads CASSTGPEAKNIQYF. Together with reference TRBV19 and TRBJ2-4, the CDR3 gives the full variable domain: DGGITQSPKYLFRKEGQNVTLSCEQNLNHDAMYWYRQDPGQGLRLIYYSQIVNDFQKGDIAEGYSVSREKKESFPLTVTSAQKNPTAFYLCASSTGPEAKNIQYFGAGTRLSVL.

This clone was recorded many times. With the read ending 3 residues before the CDR3 end, the germline J gene is used to fill in that end. V is TRBV7-3 and J is TRBJ2-7, with D unresolved. V lost 2 bases and J 6 bases, leaving 17 bases between the germline ends. The length of the CDR3 is 15 residues. Germline V gene data show CDR1 as SGHTA and CDR2 as FQGTGA. The CDR3 bases that were read are TGTGCCAGCAGCTTACGGCCTAGACTCTTTAGCGAG. This translates into CASSLRPRLFSE. The whole CDR3 sequence is CASSLRPRLFSEQYF.

This clone was counted many times. The read is 3 residues too short to cover the CDR3 end, so that end is filled in from the germline J gene. V gene TRBV6-1 combines with J gene TRBJ2-2; D is perhaps TRBD1 (5 bases). The CDR3 totals 16 residues. The V gene lost 4 bases and the J gene lost 0 bases, with 12 bases spanning the gap. Germline assignment: CDR1 MNHNS and CDR2 SASEGT. Incomplete CDR3 DNA: TGTGCCAGCAGTGTCGGTTTACAGGCGAACACCGGGGAG. Translating it yields CASSVGLQANTGE. The entire CDR3 reads CASSVGLQANTGELFF.

This clone was detected only a few times. The CDR3 end falls 3 residues outside the read, so it is completed with the germline J gene. The chain combines TRBV19 with TRBJ2-2; D is uncertain. CDR1 and CDR2 (germline): LNHDA, SQIVND (reference sequence). The CDR3 loop spans 12 amino acids. The CDR3 reads CASSLPDEKLFF. CDR3 DNA (partial): TGTGCCAGTAGCCTACCTGATGAAAAG. Full variable domain (outside the CDR3, taken from reference TRBV19 and TRBJ2-2): DGGITQSPKYLFRKEGQNVTLSCEQNLNHDAMYWYRQDPGQGLRLIYYSQIVNDFQKGDIAEGYSVSREKKESFPLTVTSAQKNPTAFYLCASSLPDEKLFFGEGSRLTVL.

A word on this clone: The CDR3 end falls 3 residues outside the read, so it is completed with the germline J gene. The chain combines TRBV5-1 with TRBJ2-5, with D possibly TRBD2 on 6 matching bases. The germline V gene encodes CDR1 SGHRS and CDR2 YFSETQ. The CDR3 has 15 amino acids. Here the CDR3 reads CASSLSGLGTDTQYF. CDR3 DNA, as far as it was read: TGCGCCAGCAGCTTATCGGGACTTGGCACAGATACC.

This clone was found many times. The CDR3 is cut off 3 residues early in the read; its end comes from the germline J gene. This chain uses TRBV20-1 with TRBJ1-2; D not resolved. Germline V gene data show CDR1 as DFQATT and CDR2 as SNEGSKA (reference sequence). The CDR3 loop spans 15 amino acids. Deletions cut 0 bases from V and 6 bases from J, with 17 bases between. The chain's CDR3 is CSARDHQAWRDGYTF. CDR3 bases read: TGCAGTGCTAGAGATCATCAGGCCTGGAGGGATGGC.